These 4 T cell receptor beta chains were all obtained from the same sample, sequenced in a study of technical replicates of blood from several donors (dated by TCRdb to 2016 to 2017). Receptor libraries were prepared by the immunoSEQ multiplex PCR assay. TCRdb re-hosts the immuneACCESS table, in-frame sequences only. Its copies lack some clones; in the studies checked, an unresolved V gene accounts for under half of them, and the cause for the rest is not known. The sample contains 95,000 or so clones, roughly 96% of them found a single time. In total, the top ten clones hold 0.3% to 0.35% of the sample. The material sequenced was T cells isolated from PBMCs. Receptors originate from a human donor in good health.

The rearrangement uses TRBV5-4 and TRBJ2-2; D may be TRBD1 (5 bases). Trimming pared 3 bases from V and 1 base from J, leaving 7 bases between. CDR1 and CDR2 from the germline V gene are SGHNT and YYREEE (reference sequence). CDR3 length: 14 residues. The CDR3 nucleotides are TGTGCCAGCAGCTCGCAGGGGAACACCGGGGAGCTGTTTTTT. Translated: CASSSQGNTGELFF.

This clone was detected only once. The chain carries TRBV9 and TRBJ2-1, with 10 bases lining up with TRBD1. CDR1 is SGDLS, CDR2 YYNGEE, per germline. The CDR3 loop spans 15 amino acids. The junction had 3 bases not matched to a gene; V was cut back by 3 bases and J by 3 bases. CDR3 in DNA: TGTGCCAGCAGCGGACAGGGGGCGTTCTACAATGAGCAGTTCTTC. This sequence encodes CASSGQGAFYNEQFF.

This chain uses TRBV7-8 with TRBJ1-1; D gene unclear. Germline assignment: CDR1 SGHVS and CDR2 FQNEAQ. Trimming removed 1 base at V and 0 bases at J, with 6 bases between. The CDR3 runs 14 residues. The CDR3 DNA reads as TGTGCCAGCAGCTTAGGAGGGTTGAACACTGAAGCTTTCTTT. Translating it yields CASSLGGLNTEAFF.

V is TRBV6-6 and J is TRBJ1-5; a weak D match, TRBD1 (6 bases). The CDR3 runs to 15 residues. Between the trimmed V and J ends, which lost 4 bases and 3 bases, there was a span of 13 bases. CDR1 is MNHNY and CDR2 is SVGAGI in the germline V gene (reference sequence). The CDR3 protein is CASSFHLGHNQPQHF. The DNA of the CDR3 is TGTGCCAGCAGTTTCCATTTGGGACACAATCAGCCCCAGCATTTT.